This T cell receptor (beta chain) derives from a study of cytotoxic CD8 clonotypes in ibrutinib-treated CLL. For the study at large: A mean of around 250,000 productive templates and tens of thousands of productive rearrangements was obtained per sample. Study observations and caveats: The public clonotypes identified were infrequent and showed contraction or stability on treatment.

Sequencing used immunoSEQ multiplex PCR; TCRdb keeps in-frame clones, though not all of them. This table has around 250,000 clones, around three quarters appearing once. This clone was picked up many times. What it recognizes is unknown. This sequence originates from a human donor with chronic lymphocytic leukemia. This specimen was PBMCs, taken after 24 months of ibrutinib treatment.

As DNA, the CDR3 is TGTGCCAGCAGCTTAGCGTGGGGGGCGAGTCAGCCCCAGCATTTT. It codes for CASSLAWGASQPQHF. The chain recombines TRBV7-6 with TRBJ1-5; weak D call: TRBD1 (6 bases). V shed 0 bases and J shed 6 bases, with 12 bases lying between them. This CDR3 region has 15 residues. Germline V gives CDR1 SGHVS, CDR2 FNYEAQ.